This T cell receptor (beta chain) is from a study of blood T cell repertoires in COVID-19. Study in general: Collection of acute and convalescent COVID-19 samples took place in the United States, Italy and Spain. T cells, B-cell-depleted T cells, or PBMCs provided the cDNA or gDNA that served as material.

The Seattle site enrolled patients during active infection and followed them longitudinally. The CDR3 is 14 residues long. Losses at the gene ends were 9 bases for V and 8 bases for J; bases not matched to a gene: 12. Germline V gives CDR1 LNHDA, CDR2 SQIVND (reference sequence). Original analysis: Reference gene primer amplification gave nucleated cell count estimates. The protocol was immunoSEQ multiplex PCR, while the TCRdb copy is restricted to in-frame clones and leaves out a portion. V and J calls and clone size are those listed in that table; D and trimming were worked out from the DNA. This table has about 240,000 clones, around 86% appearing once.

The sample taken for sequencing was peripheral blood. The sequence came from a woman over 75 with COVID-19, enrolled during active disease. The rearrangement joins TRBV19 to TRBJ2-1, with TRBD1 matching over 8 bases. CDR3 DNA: TGTGCCAGCCAGAGGACAGGGACCCTCTATGAGCAGTTCTTC. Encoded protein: CASQRTGTLYEQFF.